This TCR beta chain came from a study of T cell responses to AZD1222 COVID-19 vaccine. Points on this clone: The antigen is not known.

Sequenced by immunoSEQ multiplex PCR; TCRdb stores in-frame clones only, minus some. Of approximately 110,000 clones listed, around nine tenths were seen once; the top ten hold roughly 2.6%. General study results and limits: Clonal diversity was possibly underestimated; the donors were predominantly white British and more often female. Regions left unmutated in variants are reportedly the target of nearly half of spike-specific TCRs. Samples come after the peak T cell response, not at day 14. Spike regions recognized by vaccine-associated CD4 TCRs spanned the protein, led by 160-218 and 743-854.

Germline CDR1 and CDR2: LNHNV and YYDKDF (reference sequence). V lost 0 bases to trimming and J lost 2 bases, with 12 bases between them. This CDR3 region has 16 residues. This sequence joins TRBV15 and TRBJ2-3; tentative D call: TRBD1 (6 bases). This clonotype originated in an adult in good health. The source was peripheral blood, collected on day 0 of AZD1222 vaccination. CDR3 sequence reads: CATSRDQGRYTDTQYF. The DNA of the CDR3 is TGTGCCACCAGCAGAGACCAGGGGCGTTACACAGATACGCAGTATTTT.